Sequencing of this T cell receptor beta chain was carried out in a study of identical twins' blood T cells. Study findings and constraints: Each donor's most abundant TCRbeta clonotypes shared more CDR3 sequences with her twin than unrelated donors. Shared CDR3 clonotype counts between two donors mainly tracked the product of their cloneset sizes, twins included.

This clonotype was counted a few times. Its antigen is unidentified. Each TCR cDNA library carried sample-specific barcodes on both ends. TCRdb re-derived calls from the 5' RACE reads in MiXCR, one entry per CDR3 protein. The repertoire includes 300,000 to 450,000 distinct CDR3 sequences, 28% of them detected once, and about 6% sits in the top ten. Trimming removed 4 bases from V and 7 bases from J, with 18 bases in between. The CDR3 covers 16 residues. The germline V gene encodes CDR1 SGHNT and CDR2 YYREEE (reference sequence). The sequence came from a woman aged 18 to 55 in good health. The gene calls are TRBV5-4 and TRBJ1-6, with D possibly matching TRBD1 (6 bases). Sequencing was done on a sample of PBMCs. CDR3 sequence: CASSRSPRGINSPLHF. In DNA, the CDR3 is TGTGCCAGCAGCCGGTCCCCGAGGGGGATCAATTCACCCCTCCACTTT.